Relative to its sample, the clone carrying this T cell receptor beta chain is large. The antigen is not known. This sample is part of a study of circulating CD8 cells and anti-PD-1 response in melanoma. Overall study results and limits: Peptide assays on expanded sorted subsets replaced tumor-based reactivity testing.

Live CD3+CD8+TCRalphabeta+ cells were sorted into four subsets by PD-1 and/or TIGIT. From germline, CDR1 is MNHEY and CDR2 SMNVEV (reference sequence). V lost 4 bases and J lost 3; bases outside the gene matches: 5. The length of the CDR3 is 15 residues. Each library started from approximately 15 ng of total RNA using the QIAseq Immune Repertoire TCR panel. TCRdb analysed the reads with MiXCR anew, one entry per CDR3 protein. The table has fewer than 500 distinct CDR3 sequences, approximately 5.4% seen once. Sequenced here: CD8+ T cells from PBMCs, sampled at baseline or after one month of anti-PD-1 therapy (not recorded which). The source is a human donor with melanoma. The J gene is TRBJ2-7, the V gene TRBV27, with 11 bases fitting TRBD1. CDR3 region: CASSSFGTGGYEQYF. The DNA of the CDR3 is TGTGCCAGCAGTTCGTTTGGGACAGGGGGCTACGAGCAGTACTTC.